These T cell receptor beta chains were read from a single sample in a study of cytotoxic CD8 clonotypes in ibrutinib-treated CLL. Using immunoSEQ multiplex PCR, the repertoire was profiled, and TCRdb retains in-frame clones only, with some absent. Among around 33,000 clones listed, roughly 49% were seen once. Specimen: PBMCs, collected before ibrutinib treatment. The origin of the receptors is a human donor with chronic lymphocytic leukemia. CDR3s include the opening cysteine and the closing phenylalanine or tryptophan. Fields, in order: clone size, D gene, J gene, V gene, CDR3 DNA, CDR3 protein. D genes are given only for firm matches. Clone size appears in some rows only: once, few, many, or a class for an expanded clone.

few | . | TRBJ2-3 | TRBV5-1 | TGCGCCAGCAGCTTACGGCGGGTATACACAGATACGCAGTATTTT | CASSLRRVYTDTQYF
. | TRBD1 | TRBJ2-1 | TRBV11-3 | TGTGCCAGCAGCTTAGGTCCGGGACAGGGTAACGATGAGCAGTTCTTC | CASSLGPGQGNDEQFF
few | TRBD1 | TRBJ2-6 | TRBV28 | TGTGCCAGCAGCCTGAACGACAGGGCTGCTGGGGCCAACGTCCTGACTTTC | CASSLNDRAAGANVLTF
. | . | TRBJ1-3 | TRBV6-6 | TGTGCCAGCAGTCAACAGGGCTCTGGAAACACCATATATTTT | CASSQQGSGNTIYF
few | TRBD2 | TRBJ2-4 | TRBV9 | TGTGCCAGCAGCTCCGGGACTAGCGGGGACATTCAGTACTTC | CASSSGTSGDIQYF
. | . | TRBJ1-1 | TRBV5-6 | TGTGCCAGCAACTCACCAGGGGCGGGCGCTTTCTTT | CASNSPGAGAFF
. | . | TRBJ2-3 | TRBV6-1 | TGTGCCAGCAGAGCCGCGGGGACCAAACCAGATACGCAGTATTTT | CASRAAGTKPDTQYF
. | . | TRBJ2-1 | TRBV19 | TGTGCCACCAAAATCCTCTCGGGGAATGAGCAGTTCTTC | CATKILSGNEQFF
. | TRBD1 | TRBJ1-1 | TRBV19 | TGTGCCAGTAGTATAGTGGCGAAAACAGGGGACCCACATGAAGCTTTCTTT | CASSIVAKTGDPHEAFF
few | . | TRBJ1-2 | TRBV5-4 | TGTGCCAGCAGACAAGGAGTAGTGGGGACGGAAACCTTC | CASRQGVVGTETF
. | . | TRBJ2-6 | TRBV11-2 | TGTGCCAGCAGCCGGCGTAGCAAGCAACAAAGTCGGGCCAACGTCCTGACTTTC | CASSRRSKQQSRANVLTF
. | TRBD1 | TRBJ2-7 | TRBV5-1 | TGCGCCAGCAGCACTACCGTACAGGGGGCCAGGGAGCAGTACTTC | CASSTTVQGAREQYF
few | TRBD2 | TRBJ2-2 | TRBV4-1 | TGCGCCAGCAGCCAAGATCGGTGGCTAGCGGGGAACACCGGGGAGCTGTTTTTT | CASSQDRWLAGNTGELFF
few | TRBD1 | TRBJ1-6 | TRBV7-9 | TGTGCCAGCAGGGCGGGACAGTCTAATTCACCCCTCCACTTT | CASRAGQSNSPLHF
. | . | TRBJ2-3 | TRBV5-1 | TGCGCCAGCAGCTCAGGACAGCCTAGCACAGATACGCAGTATTTT | CASSSGQPSTDTQYF
. | . | TRBJ1-6 | TRBV18 | TGTGCCAGCTCACTGCCCCCGGGAGATAATTCACCCCTCCACTTT | CASSLPPGDNSPLHF
few | TRBD1 | TRBJ1-1 | TRBV16 | TGTGCCAGCAGCCAAGGTACACAGGGGTTGGACACTGAAGCTTTCTTT | CASSQGTQGLDTEAFF
. | . | TRBJ2-7 | TRBV9 | TGTGCCAGCAGCGTAGGTCAAGCGCCGGCCTACGAGCAGTACTTC | CASSVGQAPAYEQYF
. | . | TRBJ1-6 | TRBV6-5 | TGTGCCAGCAGCTACCAAACATGGTCTGGGGATTCACCCCTCCACTTT | CASSYQTWSGDSPLHF
. | . | TRBJ2-1 | TRBV4-1 | TGCGCCAGCAGCCAATCACGAGGGGGAAACAATGAGCAGTTCTTC | CASSQSRGGNNEQFF